A single sample gave rise to the 2 T cell receptor beta chains below, sequenced in a study of beta chain features in type 1 diabetes. Study-wide results and caveats: All four CD4+ subsets from Type 1 diabetes patients carried moderately but significantly shorter TCRB CDR3s.

The isolated RNA, all of it, was reverse transcribed, so expressed TCRB transcripts were what got sequenced. This table comes from immunoSEQ multiplex PCR, and its TCRdb copy is limited to in-frame clones, with some not included. The sample records 300,000 to 450,000 clones, 10% to 15% being singletons. Their antigens remain unidentified. Sequencing input: naive CD4+ T cells from blood. The receptors come from a woman under 30 with type 1 diabetes.

The CDR3 sequence is CASSQPRAVLDTEAFF. The DNA for the CDR3 is TGTGCCAGCAGCCAGCCGCGAGCGGTTTTGGACACTGAAGCTTTCTTT. V gene TRBV4-2 combines with J gene TRBJ1-1; D remains unclear. Germline lookup yields CDR1 LGHNA and CDR2 YNFKEQ. This CDR3 comprises 16 residues. Trimming took off 3 bases at V and 3 bases at J, with 17 bases between the two ends.

The chain links TRBV30 to TRBJ1-1; D ambiguous. Trimming stripped 4 bases from V and 4 bases from J, with 13 bases between. The CDR3 runs 13 residues. Germline-derived CDR1 and CDR2 are GTSNPN and SVGIG (reference sequence). DNA for the CDR3: TGTGCCTGGAAGAGGAGGTTGGGCACTGAAGCTTTCTTT. Translation: CAWKRRLGTEAFF.